This TCR beta chain was captured by sequencing in a study of cytomegalovirus exposure and HLA in healthy donors (TCRdb year 2017). General notes on the study: An earlier analysis of several hundred of the donors reported around 280 Gb of sequence data and 90 million to 120 million unique TCR beta sequences obtained from 180 million or so T cells. Approximately 330 gigabases of sequencing data and roughly 80 million unique TCR sequences made up an early release that covered several hundred HLA-typed donors. Of the roughly 390 genotyped donors, 65% to 90% fell in the genetic ancestry cluster associated with self-reported Caucasian donors. The study was designed to test whether signatures of past pathogen exposure could be identified by cataloging public T cell receptors. The T cell repertoires of 550 to 850 subjects were profiled by immunosequencing and related to cytomegalovirus serostatus. In addition to the first cohort of around 670 subjects, a separate validation cohort of around 110 different subjects was used. To predict cytomegalovirus infection status, the study combined high-throughput TCR immunosequencing, statistical association of individual TCRs with disease status, and machine learning. A later analysis re-analyzed previously published TCR beta repertoires from approximately 670 donors and added high-resolution HLA genotyping to study TCR occurrence patterns. The later analysis used no new phenotypic data to find candidate immune exposures, relying instead on TCR beta sequences and their occurrence across donors. To decide whether each TCR beta V gene segment behaved as functional or pseudogenic, an earlier analysis of approximately 600 of the donors relied on high-throughput TCR beta sequencing. Alongside the repertoire data, information on donor age, sex, ethnicity and CMV serostatus was compiled. In a later genetic analysis, genome-wide SNP genotypes for about three fifths of the 666 donors were used, and that subset was treated as a discovery cohort. All discovery cohort repertoires had been generated using a single sequencing platform. HLA typing included class I and class II loci at four-digit resolution. Typing coverage differed by locus: A, B, C, DRB1 and DQB1 were typed in roughly 629-630 donors, DQA1 in 522, DPA1 in some 600, and DPB1 in 400 to 490. Because of strong linkage in the cohort, roughly five DR-DQ haplotypes were treated as single units for association and clustering. Among some 400 genotyped donors of the cohort, an average of about 240,000 unique TCR beta nucleotide sequences were sequenced per donor, around 20% of them non-productive. General study outcomes and caveats: The sequencing pipeline was judged likely to have produced a cluster of highly shared sequence variants as a technical artifact. Because HLA typing was unavailable for some donors at each locus, only the typed subset was used in association tests. Linkage disequilibrium might explain the correlated functional status among segregating V segments, but an unknown experimental factor could not be ruled out. In an earlier analysis of more than 500 of the donors, most TCR beta V segments appeared in productive rearrangements about 87% or about 30% of the time, broadly matching IMGT annotations. The presence/absence analyses assumed that sequencing depth was roughly uniform across donors, and that assumption may not be true. It was suggested by the authors that the approach could potentially be generalized to other disease states and immunological phenotypes. According to a later analysis, most CMV-associated TCR beta chains appeared to be HLA-restricted, and the HLA associations seemed to be driven largely by CMV exposure. Assigning TCR associations to individual alleles was difficult when HLA alleles, especially DR and DQ, strongly co-occurred. In this cohort, only TCR beta chains were sequenced, and detectable features were limited by the absence of alpha or paired-chain data. The earlier analysis of approximately 540 of the donors excluded 15 to 20 rarely observed V segments, including chromosome 9 orphons, because counts were too low. Because the 87-base-pair reads could not distinguish some IMGT-functional V segments, including TRBV6-2 and TRBV6-3, those segments were excluded. Across donors, most TCR sequences were observed very rarely, whereas some public TCRs were present in many individuals. A later analysis reported that several top co-occurrence clusters appeared linked to parvovirus B19, influenza, CMV and Epstein-Barr virus. In a later analysis, HLA-associated TCR beta chains were found to be more clonally expanded and to have lower generation probabilities than equally common non-associated chains. In both the original and validation cohorts, the classifier was reported to diagnose cytomegalovirus status with high specificity and sensitivity. In vitro tests confirmed that a few of the cytomegalovirus-associated TCR beta chains recognize cytomegalovirus antigens. A further reported finding was that TCR beta sequences accurately predicted the HLA-A and HLA-B alleles for most subjects in the first cohort. Specific HLA alleles were associated with over 15,000 TCR beta sequences at a false discovery rate of 0.05 in a later analysis. V-gene and J-gene trimming of TCR beta chains was associated with a missense DCLRE1C variant in a later genetic analysis, and the association was replicated in an independent cohort. In a later analysis, the rate of TCR association differed among HLA loci, with DRB1 alleles having the most associated TCRs and HLA-C alleles having the fewest. In the study, approximately 160 TCR beta chains were listed as associated with cytomegalovirus. Compared with the approximately 710-donor mean, donors in an Asian-associated ancestry cluster had fewer N-insertions in productive TCRs, according to a later genetic analysis. For the cohort, immune exposure information was limited to CMV serostatus.

The CDR3 measures 15 amino acids from cysteine to phenylalanine. The entry retains the CDR3 DNA only, 45 bases that are in frame from base 1. Trimming at the junction amounts to 5 bases on V and 0 bases on J, and the germline ends lie 11 bases apart. CDR1 SEHNR and CDR2 FQNEAQ were looked up in the germline V gene (reference sequence). The method was the immunoSEQ multiplex PCR assay. For the multiplex PCR, a mixture combining 60 forward primers for TCR Vbeta segments and 13 reverse primers for TCR Jbeta segments was used. The CDR3 region of rearranged TCR beta genes was amplified from genomic DNA by a multiplex PCR assay. On the Illumina HiSeq System, the amplified TCR beta libraries were sequenced as 87-base-pair reads. As for how the authors treated the data: Across the roughly 670 repertoires, a later analysis counted tens of millions of unique TCR beta chains, 8.5 million to 12 million of which were shared by at least two donors. To remove PCR and sequencing errors, raw reads were error-corrected and collapsed into unique sequences using a nearest-neighbor algorithm that merged closely related sequences. Alignment of CDR3 sequences to IMGT reference sequences was used to assign V, D and J gene segments. For a sequence to be retained, a match of at least six nucleotides was required to both a V gene segment and a J gene segment. A rearrangement counted as productive if the CDR3 had no stop codons and remained in frame with V and J, and every other rearrangement counted as non-productive. CDR3 was defined by IMGT convention, running from the second conserved V-encoded cysteine to the conserved J-encoded phenylalanine. The earlier analysis of 587 of the donors excluded sequences that lacked an unambiguous match to a single V gene segment. An earlier analysis of over 450 of the donors classified V segments as functional when productive rearrangements were above 56.7% and as segregating when the standard deviation between donors was above 5%. A statistical classification framework was built to diagnose cytomegalovirus status from the catalog of TCR beta chain sequences. In a later analysis, V and J genes were assigned by comparing TCR nucleotide sequences against IMGT/GENE-DB human TR gene sequences. Using the TCRdist pipeline, a later analysis assigned CDR3 sequences along with most-parsimonious VDJ recombination scenarios. In a later analysis, each TCR beta chain was defined by its CDR3 amino acid sequence together with its V-gene family, and reads lacking a unique V-gene family were excluded. A later analysis removed several hundred highly shared, low-generation-probability nucleotide sequences to deal with suspected cross-contamination and a sequencing artifact. For each public chain, a later analysis derived a clonal expansion index from normalized ranks of inferred template counts within each repertoire. Generation probabilities in a later analysis came from a VDJ recombination model fitted to out-of-frame rearrangements, and those results were checked against IGoR. Hypergeometric tests were used in a later analysis to score TCR-TCR, TCR-HLA and TCR-CMV co-occurrence, with a repertoire-size bias correction applied to the TCR pairs. A later analysis estimated false discovery rates by permuting HLA or CMV assignments 20 times. In a later analysis, co-occurring TCRs were grouped using DBSCAN, with TCRdist sequence similarity added in when clustering inside HLA-allele-positive subsets. Repertoires with fewer than 30,000 or more than 120,000 public chains were left out of co-occurrence clustering, as were several repertoires with anomalous nucleotide sharing. TCRdb holds this immuneACCESS table with in-frame rearrangements only. Some clones are missing; in checked studies, unresolved V genes explain under half, and the rest has no known cause. V, J and clone size were drawn from that table, and D and trimming were deduced from the DNA. This sample comprises roughly 180,000 clones, roughly 74% of them detected only once. The ten largest make up about 6% of the sample.

The cohort was made up of several hundred healthy bone marrow donors. At the time of sampling, every cohort member was nominally healthy, though immune exposures that went unrecorded were likely present. The donor was CMV seropositive and was included in the group of approximately 300 seropositive cohort members. Every donor gave a peripheral blood sample, and the peripheral blood mononuclear cells from that sample were used for TCR beta sequencing. The Qiagen DNeasy Blood Extraction Kit was used to extract genomic DNA from the blood cell samples. With respect to this clone: Its antigen target is currently unknown. The record has no base qualities; no much larger clone is one base away.

The sequence links TRBV7-9 to TRBJ2-1, with TRBD2 tentatively as D gene (6 bases match). This TCR was sampled from a woman aged 25 to 39 in good health and CMV-seropositive. The sequencing input was PBMCs. The nucleotide sequence reads TGTGCCAGCAGCCTACAGACTAGCTCCTACAATGAGCAGTTCTTC. Translated, this is CASSLQTSSYNEQFF.